One sample yielded the 3 T cell receptor beta chains listed below, sequenced in a study of healthy donors' naive CD4 and CD8 T cells. Each TCR library used around 0.5 ug of total RNA and a linear amplification protocol. TCRdb called the reads again in MiXCR, with one record for every CDR3 protein. This table has around 200,000 distinct CDR3 sequences, about 70% appearing once. The material sequenced was naive CD4+ and CD8+ T cells sorted from blood, pooled from several donors. The source of these receptors is a pool of human donors in good health; the sample pools cells from several healthy donors.

Written as DNA, the CDR3 is TGTGCCAGCAGTTTGAACAGGGGTTATACCGGGGAGCTGTTTTTT. Encoded protein: CASSLNRGYTGELFF. The chain combines TRBV6-5 with TRBJ2-2; 7 bases map to TRBD1. Germline CDR1 reads MNHEY; CDR2 reads SVGAGI. The CDR3 is made up of 15 amino acids. With 4 bases clipped from V and 5 bases from J, the junction kept 7 bases outside the gene matches.

The chain links TRBV5-1 to TRBJ2-7; the match to TRBD1 covers 7 bases. Trimming cost V 3 bases and J 1 base; bases outside gene matches: 10. Germline V gene lookup returns CDR1 SGHRS and CDR2 YFSETQ. CDR3 size: 16 residues. DNA of the CDR3: TGCGCCAGCAGCTCAGGAGCCGGGACAGAATCCTACGAGCAGTACTTC. The encoded protein is CASSSGAGTESYEQYF.

The chain couples TRBV19 to TRBJ1-5; maybe TRBD1 (6 bases). V was clipped by 7 bases and J by 7 bases, with 11 bases between them. Germline CDR1 LNHDA, CDR2 SQIVND (reference sequence). The CDR3 contains 12 residues. The CDR3 reads CASTRGSQPQHF. The CDR3 DNA reads as TGTGCCAGTACGAGGGGGTCGCAGCCCCAGCATTTT.